What follows are 5 T cell receptor beta chains derived from one specimen sequenced in a study of OX40 agonist ivuxolimab in advanced cancers. Measured with immunoSEQ multiplex PCR; TCRdb has only the in-frame clones, and not every one. The sample has approximately 20,000 clones, just over 85% seen once. This sample comprised CD4+ or CD8+ T cells sorted from blood, obtained in a trial of the OX40 agonist ivuxolimab. These receptors were taken from an adult with an advanced solid tumor such as melanoma, head and neck, liver or kidney cancer.

This chain joins TRBV4-1 and TRBJ2-5; 7 nucleotides agree with TRBD2. V gave up 0 bases and J gave up 5 bases; unmatched junction bases: 0. The CDR3 runs 13 residues. Germline V lookup: CDR1 MGHRA, CDR2 YSYEKL. CDR3 region: CASSQEGGETQYF. Here the CDR3 DNA reads TGCGCCAGCAGCCAAGAGGGGGGGGAGACCCAGTACTTC.

The CDR3 bases are TGTGCCAGAAACCCGGTGGAAGTCTCTGGAAACACCATATATTTT. Translated, it gives CARNPVEVSGNTIYF. The V and J genes are TRBV9 and TRBJ1-3; D is uncertain. V lost 8 bases and J 0 bases, leaving 15 bases between the germline ends. This CDR3 has 15 amino acids. Per germline, CDR1 SGDLS and CDR2 YYNGEE.

The chain carries TRBV19 and TRBJ2-7; 8 nucleotides match TRBD2. The CDR3 consists of 15 residues. Germline V lookup: CDR1 LNHDA, CDR2 SQIVND (reference sequence). The trim removed 3 bases at V and 7 bases at J, leaving 11 bases unmatched. The CDR3 DNA reads as TGTGCCAGTAGTATCGGAACGGGGGGGCCCTGGGAGCAGTACTTC. It encodes CASSIGTGGPWEQYF.

V gene TRBV28 combines with J gene TRBJ2-2; tentatively, D is TRBD1 or TRBD2 (5 bases each). Between the trimmed V and J ends, which lost 8 bases and 0 bases, there was a span of 13 bases. Germline CDR1 and CDR2: MDHEN and SYDVKM. The CDR3 covers 15 residues. The CDR3 DNA follows: TGTGCCAGCGGGAGACAGTTTCCGAACACCGGGGAGCTGTTTTTT. This codes for CASGRQFPNTGELFF.

The chain couples TRBV7-8 to TRBJ2-3; perhaps TRBD2 as D (5 bases). CDR1 is SGHVS and CDR2 is FQNEAQ in the germline V gene. The CDR3 has 14 residues. Trimming stripped 4 bases from V and 6 bases from J, with 14 bases between. CDR3 sequence: CASSSRLAWDTQYF. DNA for the CDR3: TGTGCCAGCAGCTCGCGGTTAGCGTGGGATACGCAGTATTTT.